This T cell receptor (beta chain) was sequenced for a study of blood T cell repertoires in COVID-19. Study-level information: The United States, Italy and Spain were the sources of the acute and convalescent COVID-19 samples.

Authors' processing steps: Amplifying reference gene primers gave estimates of nucleated cell counts. Produced via immunoSEQ multiplex PCR; TCRdb's table is partial and in-frame only. D and trimming were read from the DNA, whereas the V and J calls and clone size are those reported in that table. Seen here are about 300,000 clones, 75% to 90% observed once, and the top ten hold 5.5% to 8%. Germline CDR1 and CDR2: MDHEN and SYDVKM. V shed 6 bases and J shed 5 bases, with 16 bases lying between them. There are 15 residues in the CDR3. The V gene is TRBV28, the J gene TRBJ2-2, with a possible D match to TRBD2 (5 bases). Source material: peripheral blood. The receptor's source is a woman between 45 and 60 years old with COVID-19, enrolled during active disease. CDR3: CASSDSASQTGELFF. CDR3 sequence (DNA): TGTGCCAGCAGCGATAGCGCCAGTCAGACCGGGGAGCTGTTTTTT. The full variable domain, its missing parts supplied by reference TRBV28 and TRBJ2-2, is DVKVTQSSRYLVKRTGEKVFLECVQDMDHENMFWYRQDPGLGLRLIYFSYDVKMKEKGDIPEGYSVSREKKERFSLILESASTNQTSMYLCASSDSASQTGELFFGEGSRLTVL.